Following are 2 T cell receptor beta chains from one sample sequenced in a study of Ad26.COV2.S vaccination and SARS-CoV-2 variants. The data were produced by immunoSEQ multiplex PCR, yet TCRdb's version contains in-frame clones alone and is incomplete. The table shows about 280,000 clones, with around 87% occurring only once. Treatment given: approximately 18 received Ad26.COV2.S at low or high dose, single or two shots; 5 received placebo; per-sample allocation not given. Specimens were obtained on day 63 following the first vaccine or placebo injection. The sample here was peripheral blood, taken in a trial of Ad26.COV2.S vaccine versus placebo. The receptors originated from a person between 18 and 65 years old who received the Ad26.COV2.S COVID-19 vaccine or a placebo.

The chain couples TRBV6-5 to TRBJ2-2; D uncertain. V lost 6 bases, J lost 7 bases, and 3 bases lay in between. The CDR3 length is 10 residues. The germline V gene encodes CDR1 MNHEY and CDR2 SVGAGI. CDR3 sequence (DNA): TGTGCCAGCAGCTTCGGGGAGCTGTTTTTT. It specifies CASSFGELFF.

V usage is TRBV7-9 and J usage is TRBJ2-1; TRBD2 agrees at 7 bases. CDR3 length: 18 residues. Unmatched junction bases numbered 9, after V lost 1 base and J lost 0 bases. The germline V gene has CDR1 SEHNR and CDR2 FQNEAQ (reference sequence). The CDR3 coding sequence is TGTGCCAGCAGCTTAGGAGGTTGGGGCGGGAGCTCCTACAATGAGCAGTTCTTC. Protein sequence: CASSLGGWGGSSYNEQFF.